This entry lists 14 T cell receptor beta chains sequenced from one sample in a study of blood T cells in healthy people across ages (dated by TCRdb to between 2014 and 2017). The method behind the library was 5' RACE. Sequenced on an Illumina HiSeq 2500. A second PCR of roughly 6 to 12 cycles was performed with a sample-barcoded 5' primer and a J-beta primer mix. Starting from the raw public reads, TCRdb applied fastp trimming at Q25, assembled clones with MiXCR and retained in-frame beta chains. Merged by CDR3 protein, the rows form single entries marked with the most common genes and DNA. The sample has about 800,000 distinct CDR3 sequences on record, about 62% of them singletons. Clones ranked in the top ten supply around 20% of the sample. Sequences were obtained from blood. These receptor sequences come from a man aged 25 to 40 in good health.

This clonotype was seen more than once but under ten times. The rearrangement uses TRBV20-1 and TRBJ1-2; D might be TRBD1 (6 bases). CDR1 and CDR2 from the germline V gene are DFQATT and SNEGSKA (reference sequence). CDR3 size: 13 residues. Trimming pared 5 bases from V and 2 bases from J, leaving 12 bases between. CDR3 coding DNA: TGCAGTGCTCGACCCGGGACAAACTATGGCTACACCTTC. Residues: CSARPGTNYGYTF.

The chain employs TRBV12-3 or TRBV12-4 and TRBJ2-4; D unresolved. The closer fit of TRBJ2-7 to the DNA end suggests the J call may be wrong. The CDR3 loop spans 14 amino acids. The CDR3, as DNA: TGTGCCAGCAGTTTAGGGCAGAGTATCTACGAGCAGTACTTC. It yields the protein CASSLGQSIYEQYF.

Turning to this clonotype: At one end, the junction sequence differs from germline, possibly due to a read error. The chain is built from TRBV12-3 or TRBV12-4 and TRBJ1-2, with 10 nucleotides matching TRBD1. This CDR3 comprises 16 residues. The CDR3 DNA follows: TGTGCCAGCAGTTTTGTCATGGGACAGGGGAAGGATGGCTGCACCTTC. This encodes CASSFVMGQGKDGCTF.

This clonotype showed up just a few times. J is TRBJ2-7 and V is TRBV6-6, with 8 bases fitting TRBD1. Germline lookup yields CDR1 MNHNY and CDR2 SVGAGI (reference sequence). Trimming removed 8 bases from V and 3 bases from J; junction bases left unmatched: 6. There are 13 residues in the CDR3. The CDR3, as DNA: TGTGCCAGCGGGAGGACAGGGTTCTACGAGCAGTACTTC. Translation: CASGRTGFYEQYF.

The CDR3 spells CASRRTSGRLDNEQFF. For the CDR3, the DNA is TGTGCCAGCCGTAGGACTAGCGGGAGGCTCGACAATGAGCAGTTCTTC. The chain carries TRBV27 and TRBJ2-1; TRBD2 matches 14 bases. The CDR3 sequence is 16 residues long. Trimming took 8 bases from V and 5 from J; bases not matched to a gene: 8. CDR1 and CDR2 (germline): MNHEY, SMNVEV (reference sequence).

The chain has TRBV27 and TRBJ2-1, with TRBD1 identical over 8 bases. Unmatched junction bases numbered 7, after V lost 7 bases and J lost 2 bases. CDR1 MNHEY and CDR2 SMNVEV come from the germline V gene (reference sequence). CDR3 size: 15 residues. The CDR3 nucleotides read TGTGCCAGCACTCCAACGGGACAGGCCTACAATGAGCAGTTCTTC. Protein: CASTPTGQAYNEQFF.

The V call is TRBV29-1, the J call TRBJ1-1; TRBD1 might be the D (5 bases). Germline V gene data show CDR1 as SQVTM and CDR2 as ANQGSEA. V was trimmed by 3 bases and J by 6 bases, leaving 8 bases between them. The CDR3 has 11 amino acids. The CDR3 sequence is CSVDSGAEAFF. The CDR3, as DNA: TGCAGCGTTGACTCGGGGGCTGAAGCTTTCTTT.

This clonotype was observed a handful of times. This sequence joins TRBV7-2 and TRBJ2-7; possibly TRBD2 for D (6 bases). Per the germline V gene, CDR1 is SGHTA and CDR2 is FQGNSA. V dropped 1 base and J dropped 5 bases, with 12 bases sitting between them. CDR3 size: 14 residues. In DNA form, the CDR3 reads TGTGCCAGCAGCTTAGTCGGAGGGGAGCACGAGCAGTACTTC. Amino acids: CASSLVGGEHEQYF.

The chain has TRBV5-1 and TRBJ2-1; perhaps TRBD2 as D (5 bases). Germline V lookup: CDR1 SGHRS, CDR2 YFSETQ. V lost 3 bases to trimming and J lost 6 bases, with 10 bases between them. This CDR3 is built from 13 residues. The CDR3 DNA reads as TGCGCCAGCAGCTCCCCGCGGGCCAATGAGCAGTTCTTC. As protein: CASSSPRANEQFF.

This clonotype was detected a few times. The chain carries TRBV4-3 and TRBJ2-4; D remains unclear. The ends were cut back, 1 base at V and 8 bases at J, with 24 bases in the middle. The germline CDR1 and CDR2 sequences are LGHNA and YSLEER. This CDR3 is built from 18 residues. The CDR3 DNA reads TGCGCCAGCAGCCAAGCTCGTAGTTATGGTCTAGACTCATACATTCAGTACTTC. Protein product: CASSQARSYGLDSYIQYF.

The gene calls are TRBV29-1 and TRBJ1-2, with TRBD1 matching over 7 bases. Per germline, CDR1 SQVTM and CDR2 ANQGSEA. This CDR3 has 12 residues. This chain's CDR3 is CITQGGSYGYTF. The CDR3 DNA is TGCATAACCCAGGGGGGATCCTATGGCTACACCTTC.

V and J are TRBV6-5 and TRBJ2-1; no clear D gene. The CDR3 consists of 14 residues. Germline CDR1 and CDR2: MNHEY and SVGAGI. V was pared by 6 bases and J by 6 bases, with 15 bases between. The CDR3 DNA sequence: TGTGCCAGCAGCCCGCGTGATCAAGGCAATGAGCAGTTCTTC. Amino acids: CASSPRDQGNEQFF.

This clonotype was seen once. A much larger clonotype is one base distant, so this may be a read error. The genes are TRBV3-1 and TRBJ2-7, with 7 bases matching TRBD1. The junction had 6 bases not matched to a gene; V was cut back by 4 bases and J by 3 bases. In germline, CDR1 is LGHDT, CDR2 YNNKEL (reference sequence). The CDR3 contains 14 residues. The CDR3 DNA reads as TGTGCCAGCAGCCCGAGACAGGGATTCTACGAGCAGTACTTC. Protein sequence: CASSPRQGFYEQYF.

This clonotype was detected only once. This CDR3 reads CASSFQGGTEAFF. The CDR3 DNA is TGTGCCAGCAGCTTCCAGGGTGGTACTGAAGCTTTCTTT. The chain has TRBV7-9 and TRBJ1-1; possible D gene TRBD1, 5 bases. Per the germline V gene, CDR1 is SEHNR and CDR2 is FQNEAQ (reference sequence). The length of the CDR3 is 13 residues. V was shortened by 3 bases and J by 5 bases, with 10 bases between the two germline ends.